Following are 32 T cell receptor beta chains from one sample sequenced in a study of siplizumab effects on memory and regulatory T cells. Using immunoSEQ multiplex PCR, the repertoire was profiled, and TCRdb retains in-frame clones only, with some absent. The data contain approximately 94,000 clones, about 94% of them singletons. Sequenced material: non-Treg CD4+ T cells sorted from blood. These receptors were obtained from a human donor in good health.

The chain has TRBV6-5 and TRBJ2-7, with TRBD2 matching over 7 bases. Germline lookup yields CDR1 MNHEY and CDR2 SVGAGI. V shed 0 bases, J shed 3 bases, and the junction held 5 bases outside the gene matches. The CDR3 has 15 amino acids. CDR3 in amino acids: CASSYSWGGNYEQYF. In DNA, the CDR3 is TGTGCCAGCAGTTACTCGTGGGGGGGGAACTACGAGCAGTACTTC.

The genes are TRBV27 and TRBJ2-3; 8 bases fit TRBD1. This CDR3 is built from 18 residues. J lost 5 bases, V lost 0 bases, and 13 bases had no gene match. Germline V gives CDR1 MNHEY, CDR2 SMNVEV (reference sequence). CDR3 coding DNA: TGTGCCAGCAGTTTATCCCCTACAGGGGGGAGCACACAAGATACGCAGTATTTT. This sequence encodes CASSLSPTGGSTQDTQYF.

The V gene is TRBV6-6, the J gene TRBJ1-5; the D is unclear. The CDR3 contains 13 residues. The germline V and J ends were trimmed by 6 bases and 3 bases, with 9 bases remaining between them. The germline CDR1 and CDR2 sequences are MNHNY and SVGAGI (reference sequence). The CDR3 region is CASSENPNQPQHF. The CDR3 DNA reads as TGTGCCAGCAGCGAAAATCCCAATCAGCCCCAGCATTTT.

The chain is built from TRBV2 and TRBJ2-7, with 8 bases lining up with TRBD2. CDR1 is SNHLY and CDR2 is FYNNEI in the germline V gene. CDR3 size: 16 residues. V gave up 5 bases and J gave up 0 bases; unmatched junction bases: 9. The CDR3 protein is CASSSLRAGGSYEQYF. In DNA form, the CDR3 reads TGTGCCAGCAGTTCCCTCCGGGCGGGAGGCTCCTACGAGCAGTACTTC. Complete variable domain (other parts from reference TRBV2 and TRBJ2-7): EPEVTQTPSHQVTQMGQEVILRCVPISNHLYFYWYRQILGQKVEFLVSFYNNEISEKSEIFDDQFSVERPDGSNFTLKIRSTKLEDSAMYFCASSSLRAGGSYEQYFGPGTRLTVT.

The V call is TRBV12-2, the J call TRBJ2-3; TRBD2, as called in the table, went unchecked against the DNA. TRBV12-2 is designated a pseudogene. CDR3 length: 15 residues. For the CDR3, the DNA is TGTGCAAGTCGCCACCAGCGGGAGGGTACAGATACGCAGTATTTT. It translates to CASRHQREGTDTQYF.

The chain joins TRBV25-1 to TRBJ2-5; D not resolved. CDR1 MGHDK and CDR2 SYGVNS come from the germline V gene. The CDR3 has 11 amino acids. V was trimmed by 7 bases and J by 3 bases, leaving 6 bases between them. CDR3 region: CASTLKETQYF. In DNA, the CDR3 is TGTGCCAGCACCCTTAAAGAGACCCAGTACTTC.

This chain joins TRBV30 and TRBJ1-2; 11 nucleotides agree with TRBD1. With 4 bases clipped from V and 10 bases from J, the junction kept 8 bases outside the gene matches. CDR1 and CDR2 from the germline V gene are GTSNPN and SVGIG (reference sequence). CDR3 length: 13 amino acids. The CDR3 DNA reads TGTGCCTGGACTTGGACAGGGGGCTTATACTACACCTTC. Translated, it gives CAWTWTGGLYYTF.

A word on this clone: Other nucleotide sequences in the sample specify the same CDR3. The chain combines TRBV18 with TRBJ1-5; D is unresolved. The germline gives CDR1 KGHSH, CDR2 LQKENI. The CDR3 contains 14 residues. Trimming cost V 2 bases and J 1 base, with 6 bases left between them. The CDR3 sequence is CASSPSGSNQPQHF. In DNA form, the CDR3 reads TGTGCCAGCTCACCATCGGGCAGCAATCAGCCCCAGCATTTT.

The genes are TRBV7-2 and TRBJ2-2, with D perhaps TRBD1 (6 bases). This CDR3 spans 15 amino acids. The germline V and J ends were trimmed by 5 bases and 0 bases, with 10 bases remaining between them. The germline gives CDR1 SGHTA, CDR2 FQGNSA. CDR3 sequence: CASSLGHPNTGELFF. For the CDR3, the DNA is TGTGCCAGCAGCCTGGGACACCCGAACACCGGGGAGCTGTTTTTT.

The chain recombines TRBV7-2 with TRBJ2-3, with a weak D call TRBD2 (7 bases). V was clipped by 0 bases and J by 4 bases, with 14 bases between them. Germline CDR1 reads SGHTA; CDR2 reads FQGNSA. The CDR3 covers 16 residues. The CDR3 nucleotides are TGTGCCAGCAGCTTAGCGGGGGCGGGGGTGGCAGATACGCAGTATTTT. Translated: CASSLAGAGVADTQYF.

This rearrangement joins TRBV18 to TRBJ2-1; 14 nucleotides align to TRBD2. Trimming cost V 2 bases and J 12 bases; bases outside gene matches: 3. Germline values: CDR1 KGHSH, CDR2 LQKENI. The CDR3 has 14 residues. CDR3 sequence reads: CASSPGGLAGGQFF. The CDR3, as DNA: TGTGCCAGCTCACCAGGAGGACTAGCGGGAGGGCAGTTCTTC.

The sample holds a few counts of this clone. The V call is TRBV10-2, the J call TRBJ2-2; weak D call: TRBD1 (6 bases). Germline lookup yields CDR1 WSHSY and CDR2 SAAADI. V lost 6 bases to trimming and J lost 9 bases, with 20 bases between them. This CDR3 has 15 amino acids. CDR3 bases: TGCGCCAGCAGAGCCGAAGGACAGCCCACACGGGAGCTGTTTTTT. Its protein is CASRAEGQPTRELFF.

CDR3 region: CASSVGNNGTGVSSRREQYF. The CDR3 DNA follows: TGTGCCAGCAGCGTAGGGAATAATGGGACAGGGGTCTCTAGTCGGCGCGAGCAGTACTTC. This chain joins TRBV9 and TRBJ2-7, with 10 bases aligning to TRBD1. Germline trimming cut 0 bases from V and 6 bases from J; bases unmatched to any gene: 21. The CDR3 loop spans 20 amino acids. CDR1 is SGDLS and CDR2 is YYNGEE in the germline V gene.

This clone was detected once. The V and J genes are TRBV5-1 and TRBJ2-5; unclear D gene. CDR3 size: 11 residues. V was clipped by 0 bases and J by 4 bases, with 1 base between them. Germline lookup yields CDR1 SGHRS and CDR2 YFSETQ. CDR3 region: CASSLVETQYF. DNA for the CDR3: TGCGCCAGCAGCTTGGTAGAGACCCAGTACTTC.

The V gene is TRBV6-4, the J gene TRBJ2-3; D is unclear. Trimming left V 0 bases short and J 0 bases short, with 7 bases between. Germline V gives CDR1 MRHNA, CDR2 SNTAGT. CDR3 size: 15 residues. The CDR3 coding sequence is TGTGCCAGCAGTGACTCCGGGTATAGCACAGATACGCAGTATTTT. Protein sequence: CASSDSGYSTDTQYF.

The chain employs TRBV5-1 and TRBJ2-5, with 8 bases fitting TRBD2. The trim removed 4 bases at V and 2 bases at J, leaving 4 bases unmatched. The CDR3 is made up of 14 amino acids. Germline V gene data show CDR1 as SGHRS and CDR2 as YFSETQ. As DNA, the CDR3 is TGCGCCAGCAGCATTGCGGGAGGTCAAGAGACCCAGTACTTC. It translates to CASSIAGGQETQYF. Together with reference TRBV5-1 and TRBJ2-5, the CDR3 gives the full variable domain: KAGVTQTPRYLIKTRGQQVTLSCSPISGHRSVSWYQQTPGQGLQFLFEYFSETQRNKGNFPGRFSGRQFSNSRSEMNVSTLELGDSALYLCASSIAGGQETQYFGPGTRLLVL.

The genes are TRBV18 and TRBJ2-5; 8 bases map to TRBD2. V was pared by 6 bases and J by 2 bases, with 2 bases of the junction left unmatched. The CDR3 length is 13 residues. Germline assignment: CDR1 KGHSH and CDR2 LQKENI. The CDR3 spells CASSGGGQETQYF. CDR3 DNA sequence: TGTGCCAGCTCCGGCGGGGGGCAAGAGACCCAGTACTTC.

The CDR3 DNA reads as TGTGCCAGCAGCCCCTCGATCGGCTACGAGCAGTACTTC. As protein: CASSPSIGYEQYF. V gene TRBV7-3 combines with J gene TRBJ2-7; D unclear. With 5 bases removed from V and 3 bases from J, the gap between germline ends came to 11 bases. Germline CDR1 and CDR2: SGHTA and FQGTGA. The CDR3 has 13 amino acids.

This chain connects TRBV6-1 to TRBJ2-5; 8 positions match TRBD1. With V trimmed by 6 bases and J by 5 bases, 8 bases remained unmatched. The CDR3 loop spans 14 amino acids. Germline CDR1 reads MNHNS; CDR2 reads SASEGT. CDR3 nucleotides: TGTGCCAGCAGGAGGACAGGGAGTACGGAGACCCAGTACTTC. Translation: CASRRTGSTETQYF.

V usage is TRBV18 and J usage is TRBJ1-4; D uncertain. V was cut by 5 bases and J by 0 bases, with 4 bases left in between. The germline gives CDR1 KGHSH, CDR2 LQKENI. The CDR3 consists of 13 residues. The CDR3 region is CASSNPTNEKLFF. DNA for the CDR3: TGTGCCAGCTCAAACCCAACTAATGAAAAACTGTTTTTT.

V gene TRBV28 combines with J gene TRBJ1-3; D not resolved. Germline CDR1 reads MDHEN; CDR2 reads SYDVKM. There are 15 residues in the CDR3. Deletions cut 2 bases from V and 1 base from J, with 9 bases between. This CDR3 is CASSLMRLSGNTIYF. The CDR3 nucleotides read TGTGCCAGCAGTTTAATGCGGCTTTCTGGAAACACCATATATTTT.

The chain recombines TRBV6-8 with TRBJ2-2, with 13 bases fitting TRBD2. This CDR3 has 19 residues. The V segment lost 5 bases and the J segment 0 bases; nucleotides outside the gene matches: 9. Looked up from germline, CDR1 is MNHGY and CDR2 is SAAAGT. DNA for the CDR3: TGTGCCAGCAGTGGACTACTAGCGGGAGGGCCTTCGAACACCGGGGAGCTGTTTTTT. Translating it yields CASSGLLAGGPSNTGELFF.

This chain links TRBV5-6 with TRBJ2-5; 7 nucleotides match TRBD1. Germline trimming cut 0 bases from V and 5 bases from J; bases unmatched to any gene: 7. The CDR3 is 15 amino acids. Germline CDR1 reads SGHDT; CDR2 reads YYEEEE. The DNA of the CDR3 is TGTGCCAGCAGCTTGGTACAGGGGCTTATCGAGACCCAGTACTTC. This translates into CASSLVQGLIETQYF. The variable domain in full, with the rest retrieved from reference TRBV5-6 and TRBJ2-5, is DAGVTQSPTHLIKTRGQQVTLRCSPKSGHDTVSWYQQALGQGPQFIFQYYEEEERQRGNFPDRFSGHQFPNYSSELNVNALLLGDSALYLCASSLVQGLIETQYFGPGTRLLVL.

The chain combines TRBV30 with TRBJ2-7; 8 bases align to TRBD2. The CDR3 consists of 13 residues. J gave up 3 bases and V 1 base, and 2 bases lay outside the gene matches. Germline V gene lookup returns CDR1 GTSNPN and CDR2 SVGIG (reference sequence). CDR3 DNA sequence: TGTGCCTGGAGTGGTCTAGCGGGCTACGAGCAGTACTTC. Residues: CAWSGLAGYEQYF.

The chain is built from TRBV7-2 and TRBJ2-7, with D perhaps matching TRBD1 or TRBD2 (5 bases each). Trimming left V 2 bases short and J 3 bases short, with 14 bases between. The germline V gene has CDR1 SGHTA and CDR2 FQGNSA. The CDR3 extends over 15 amino acids. The CDR3 spells CASSLMAAGSYEQYF. The CDR3 DNA reads as TGTGCCAGCAGCTTAATGGCGGCAGGGAGCTACGAGCAGTACTTC.

This sequence joins TRBV14 and TRBJ1-2; D unresolved. Trimming removed 4 bases at V and 8 bases at J, with 14 bases between. Germline CDR1 and CDR2: SGHDN and FVKESK. This CDR3 region has 13 residues. CDR3 amino acids: CASSPYGSGGYTF. Written as DNA, the CDR3 is TGTGCCAGCAGCCCTTATGGGTCCGGAGGCTACACCTTC.

CDR3 nucleotide sequence: TGTGCCAGCACCCTCAACAGGGGAGTAAGTGGCTACACCTTC. Translated: CASTLNRGVSGYTF. V is TRBV5-6 and J is TRBJ1-2, with 7 bases aligning to TRBD1. Germline CDR1 and CDR2: SGHDT and YYEEEE. This CDR3 contains 14 residues. J gave up 7 bases and V 6 bases, and 12 bases lay outside the gene matches.

This chain joins TRBV19 and TRBJ2-3; D might be TRBD2 (6 bases). Trimming took off 3 bases at V and 0 bases at J, with 19 bases between the two ends. CDR3 length: 18 amino acids. Germline loops: CDR1 LNHDA, CDR2 SQIVND (reference sequence). Written as DNA, the CDR3 is TGTGCCAGTAGTATCGCCCTGGATGCGGGAACTAGCACAGATACGCAGTATTTT. This sequence encodes CASSIALDAGTSTDTQYF.

V and J are TRBV4-1 and TRBJ1-3; D remains unclear. V was clipped by 0 bases and J by 4 bases, with 7 bases between them. CDR3 length: 14 amino acids. CDR1 is MGHRA, CDR2 YSYEKL, per germline. The CDR3, as DNA: TGCGCCAGCAGCCAAGAGGCCACCGGAAACACCATATATTTT. Its translation: CASSQEATGNTIYF.

The chain is built from TRBV6-6 and TRBJ2-3; perhaps TRBD2 as D (6 bases). The CDR3 runs to 14 residues. V was pared by 7 bases and J by 2 bases, with 13 bases between. Germline loops: CDR1 MNHNY, CDR2 SVGAGI (reference sequence). Here the CDR3 reads CASKETRFTDTQYF. The CDR3 DNA is TGTGCCAGCAAGGAGACTAGATTCACAGATACGCAGTATTTT.

CDR3 nucleotide sequence: TGTGCCAGCAGGTTGTCGGGAAGGGAGACCCAGTACTTC. Protein: CASRLSGRETQYF. The V gene is TRBV6-5, the J gene TRBJ2-5; D is possibly TRBD2 (5 bases). The V and J ends lost 6 bases and 5 bases respectively, with 13 bases between them. CDR1 and CDR2 from the germline V gene are MNHEY and SVGAGI. The CDR3 sequence is 13 residues long.

V usage is TRBV5-1 and J usage is TRBJ1-1; no definite D call. Per germline, CDR1 SGHRS and CDR2 YFSETQ. Trimming removed 3 bases at V and 7 bases at J, with 13 bases between. This CDR3 is built from 13 residues. CDR3 in amino acids: CASSSQDGVEAFF. The CDR3 DNA reads TGCGCCAGCAGCTCTCAAGACGGAGTTGAAGCTTTCTTT. The complete variable domain, with remaining parts taken from reference TRBV5-1 and TRBJ1-1, reads KAGVTQTPRYLIKTRGQQVTLSCSPISGHRSVSWYQQTPGQGLQFLFEYFSETQRNKGNFPGRFSGRQFSNSRSEMNVSTLELGDSALYLCASSSQDGVEAFFGQGTRLTVV.